The clone carrying this T cell receptor beta chain occurred a few times. Sequenced by immunoSEQ multiplex PCR; TCRdb stores in-frame clones only, minus some. The sample lists hundreds of thousands of clones, just over 75% seen once, with about 11% in the top ten. These data are taken from a study of shared clonotypes between healthy human individuals. Germline-derived CDR1 and CDR2 are SEHNR and FQNEAQ (reference sequence). This CDR3 region has 11 residues. V shed 5 bases and J 14 bases; nucleotides not matched to a gene: 8. Donors comprised healthy HIV-negative adults lacking recent acute infections or vaccinations.

This receptor was identified in a woman aged 35 to 49 in good health. Some clones in this sample may be carry-over from other donors' samples. Sequences were obtained from PBMCs. J is TRBJ1-2 and V is TRBV7-9; TRBD1 agrees at 7 bases. The CDR3 coding sequence is TGTGCCAGCAGCCCCGACAGGGTTTGGACCTTC. It is translated as CASSPDRVWTF.